Below are 24 T cell receptor beta chains sequenced from a single sample in a study of CD8 T cells in ankylosing spondylitis. Overall study findings and caveats: Characteristic of ankylosing spondylitis blood, it appeared, was a TCR beta motif comprising roughly eight highly homologous variants.

TCRdb ran MiXCR on the 5' RACE reads and lists one entry per CDR3 protein. The table has 200,000 to 250,000 distinct CDR3 sequences, about 7.3% seen once. These receptors have no identified antigens. Input material: blood, either unsorted or a sorted T cell fraction (not recorded which). The receptor set was obtained from a male donor with ankylosing spondylitis.

The V gene is TRBV7-9, the J gene TRBJ2-7; 7 nucleotides match TRBD1. Germline V gene lookup returns CDR1 SEHNR and CDR2 FQNEAQ (reference sequence). The CDR3 is made up of 13 amino acids. V lost 5 bases to trimming and J lost 7 bases; unmatched junction nucleotides: 8. For the CDR3, the DNA is TGTGCCAGCAGCCCCTGGACAGGAAGGGAGCAGTACTTC. Translated: CASSPWTGREQYF.

The V gene is TRBV4-2, the J gene TRBJ1-1; no firm D call. V gave up 2 bases and J gave up 4 bases, with 11 bases separating them. This CDR3 comprises 14 residues. CDR1 and CDR2 from the germline V gene are LGHNA and YNFKEQ. The CDR3, as DNA: TGTGCCAGCAGCCAAAAGACGGGAATCACTGAAGCTTTCTTT. Translating it yields CASSQKTGITEAFF.

The chain uses TRBV27 and TRBJ1-2; D not resolved. Germline V lookup: CDR1 MNHEY, CDR2 SMNVEV (reference sequence). V was shortened by 0 bases and J by 3 bases, with 11 bases between the two germline ends. The CDR3 consists of 15 residues. The chain's CDR3 is CASSLSWSGDYGYTF. The CDR3 DNA reads as TGTGCCAGCAGTTTATCGTGGAGTGGGGACTATGGCTACACCTTC.

This clonotype was counted only a few times. V and J are TRBV14 and TRBJ2-7; TRBD1 is a possible D gene (6 bases). The CDR3 runs to 15 residues. Germline V lookup: CDR1 SGHDN, CDR2 FVKESK. Trimming cost V 2 bases and J 0 bases, with 11 bases left between them. CDR3 sequence reads: CASSQQGRSSYEQYF. CDR3 coding DNA: TGTGCCAGCAGCCAACAGGGGAGAAGCTCCTACGAGCAGTACTTC.

This clonotype showed up many times. This rearrangement joins TRBV4-2 to TRBJ2-7, with D unclear. Germline CDR1 is LGHNA and CDR2 is YNFKEQ. CDR3 length: 14 amino acids. The ends were cut back, 6 bases at V and 2 bases at J, with 14 bases in the middle. CDR3 residues: CASRQWVQAYEQYF. CDR3 sequence (DNA): TGTGCCAGCAGACAATGGGTCCAAGCCTACGAGCAGTACTTC.

This clonotype showed up just a few times. This sequence joins TRBV6-5 and TRBJ2-7; TRBD2 matches at 13 bases. V lost 2 bases, J lost 7 bases, and 5 bases stayed unmatched. Looked up from germline, CDR1 is MNHEY and CDR2 is SVGAGI. The CDR3 runs to 15 residues. CDR3: CASSYRGLAGWEQYF. The CDR3 DNA reads TGTGCCAGCAGTTACAGGGGACTAGCGGGATGGGAGCAGTACTTC.

This clonotype was seen many times. The chain has TRBV27 and TRBJ2-7, with D possibly TRBD2 on 5 matching bases. The V gene lost 3 bases and the J gene lost 4 bases, with 13 bases spanning the gap. The CDR3 loop spans 14 amino acids. Germline values: CDR1 MNHEY, CDR2 SMNVEV (reference sequence). CDR3 protein: CASSFSLRGYEQYF. The CDR3 DNA reads TGTGCCAGCAGTTTTTCGCTCCGGGGATACGAGCAGTACTTC.

This clonotype was counted many times. The chain links TRBV28 to TRBJ2-3; 11 nucleotides line up with TRBD1. From germline, CDR1 is MDHEN and CDR2 SYDVKM. This CDR3 has 15 residues. After removal of 7 bases from V and 2 bases from J, the junction contained 5 bases not matched to a gene. The CDR3 region is CASTGTGGNTDTQYF. CDR3 nucleotides: TGTGCCAGCACCGGGACAGGGGGTAACACAGATACGCAGTATTTT. The variable domain in full, with the rest retrieved from reference TRBV28 and TRBJ2-3, is DVKVTQSSRYLVKRTGEKVFLECVQDMDHENMFWYRQDPGLGLRLIYFSYDVKMKEKGDIPEGYSVSREKKERFSLILESASTNQTSMYLCASTGTGGNTDTQYFGPGTRLTVL.

The V gene is TRBV20-1, the J gene TRBJ2-3; D remains unclear. There are 13 residues in the CDR3. Trimming took 8 bases from V and 3 from J, leaving 15 bases between them. Per germline, CDR1 DFQATT and CDR2 SNEGSKA (reference sequence). For the CDR3, the DNA is TGCAGTCCCCGGAGTTACGCAACAGATACGCAGTATTTT. As protein: CSPRSYATDTQYF.

This clonotype was observed many times. The rearrangement joins TRBV11-2 to TRBJ2-1, with D hard to call. Trimming stripped 4 bases from V and 10 bases from J, with 14 bases between. The CDR3 covers 13 residues. Germline CDR1 SGHAT, CDR2 FQNNGV. CDR3 protein: CASSSASLGEQFF. The CDR3 nucleotides are TGTGCCAGCAGCTCAGCCTCTTTAGGGGAGCAGTTCTTC.

The table lists this clonotype with many counts. The J gene is TRBJ1-1, the V gene TRBV7-6; 12 nucleotides agree with TRBD1. The CDR3 extends over 16 amino acids. V gave up 3 bases and J gave up 1 base; unmatched junction bases: 3. Germline CDR1 SGHVS, CDR2 FNYEAQ. The CDR3 loop reads CASSLGQGARNTEAFF. The DNA for the CDR3 is TGTGCCAGCAGCTTGGGACAGGGGGCCCGGAACACTGAAGCTTTCTTT.

The sample holds many counts of this clonotype. The chain recombines TRBV29-1 with TRBJ1-2; weak D call: TRBD1 (5 bases). CDR3 length: 15 residues. V was clipped by 6 bases and J by 1 base, with 18 bases between them. The V gene's germline CDR1 is SQVTM and CDR2 ANQGSEA. CDR3 DNA sequence: TGCAGCGTGAGGTTTGGGACCCCAAATAACTATGGCTACACCTTC. It is translated as CSVRFGTPNNYGYTF.

Many counts were recorded for this clonotype. The chain couples TRBV27 to TRBJ2-7; D is ambiguous. Germline CDR1 and CDR2: MNHEY and SMNVEV (reference sequence). Trimming pared 6 bases from V and 0 bases from J, leaving 6 bases between. CDR3 length: 12 amino acids. The CDR3 sequence: CASRALSYEQYF. CDR3 nucleotide sequence: TGTGCCAGCAGGGCTCTCTCCTACGAGCAGTACTTC.

This clonotype showed up many times. This chain uses TRBV12-3 or TRBV12-4 with TRBJ2-2, with D possibly matching TRBD1 (5 bases). This CDR3 contains 14 residues. V was shortened by 0 bases and J by 6 bases, with 8 bases between the two germline ends. The CDR3 loop reads CASSLAGAAGELFF. CDR3 nucleotides: TGTGCCAGCAGTTTAGCAGGGGCCGCCGGGGAGCTGTTTTTT.

The chain is built from TRBV28 and TRBJ2-7, with TRBD1 identical over 10 bases. With 6 bases clipped from V and 2 bases from J, the junction kept 10 bases outside the gene matches. Looked up from germline, CDR1 is MDHEN and CDR2 is SYDVKM. The CDR3 loop spans 16 amino acids. This CDR3 reads CASSPRQGAGTYEQYF. Written as DNA, the CDR3 is TGTGCCAGCAGCCCTAGACAGGGGGCAGGGACCTACGAGCAGTACTTC.

A few counts support this clonotype. This rearrangement joins TRBV6-5 to TRBJ2-2; 7 bases are shared with TRBD1. The CDR3 is 16 amino acids. V lost 2 bases and J lost 5; bases outside the gene matches: 8. Germline CDR1 MNHEY, CDR2 SVGAGI. CDR3 bases: TGTGCCAGCAGTTACACAGGGGAGTTCGGGACCGGGGAGCTGTTTTTT. It yields the protein CASSYTGEFGTGELFF.

This clonotype has a count of ten or more. The chain combines TRBV5-1 with TRBJ2-7, with 8 bases lining up with TRBD2. J was trimmed by 3 bases and V by 0 bases; bases with no gene match: 5. The germline gives CDR1 SGHRS, CDR2 YFSETQ. This CDR3 comprises 15 residues. CDR3 DNA sequence: TGCGCCAGCAGCTTGGGCGGGGGGCATTACTACGAGCAGTACTTC. As protein: CASSLGGGHYYEQYF.

This clonotype was counted many times. The chain joins TRBV20-1 to TRBJ2-2; no definite D call. Germline assignment: CDR1 DFQATT and CDR2 SNEGSKA (reference sequence). V lost 4 bases and J 6 bases, leaving 12 bases between the germline ends. CDR3 length: 13 residues. In nucleotides, the CDR3 is TGCAGTGCTATGAGGCCTGGAGCCGGGGAGCTGTTTTTT. Protein sequence: CSAMRPGAGELFF.

This clonotype was found many times. The genes are TRBV7-9 and TRBJ2-7; tentatively, D is TRBD2 (6 bases). Trimming pared 7 bases from V and 0 bases from J, leaving 10 bases between. There are 13 residues in the CDR3. Germline assignment: CDR1 SEHNR and CDR2 FQNEAQ (reference sequence). The CDR3 spells CASKASASYEQYF. As DNA, the CDR3 is TGTGCCAGCAAGGCTAGCGCCTCCTACGAGCAGTACTTC.

Ten or more counts support this clonotype. The chain is built from TRBV27 and TRBJ2-3; the D gene is possibly TRBD2 (7 bases). Germline V lookup: CDR1 MNHEY, CDR2 SMNVEV (reference sequence). Trimming took off 2 bases at V and 2 bases at J, with 17 bases between the two ends. CDR3 length equals 17 residues. The CDR3 here is CASSLARRGPFTDTQYF. CDR3 sequence (DNA): TGTGCCAGCAGTTTAGCCCGGCGGGGGCCGTTCACAGATACGCAGTATTTT.

This clonotype was found many times. The CDR3 bases are TGCAGCGTTGAAGTAGGCGACAGGCCCACCGGGGAGCTGTTTTTT. Translation: CSVEVGDRPTGELFF. The V gene is TRBV29-1, the J gene TRBJ2-2; perhaps TRBD1 as D (6 bases). Trimming shortened V by 1 base and J by 4 bases, and 13 bases separated the two germline ends. The CDR3 consists of 15 residues. Germline V gene lookup returns CDR1 SQVTM and CDR2 ANQGSEA.

This chain uses TRBV19 with TRBJ2-5; 7 nucleotides align to TRBD1. V lost 9 bases and J lost 5; bases outside the gene matches: 18. The CDR3 totals 16 residues. CDR1 and CDR2 (germline): LNHDA, SQIVND (reference sequence). The CDR3 DNA follows: TGTGCCAGCAGGGGATACCGAGACAGGGATCGGGAGACCCAGTACTTC. Its translation is CASRGYRDRDRETQYF. The complete variable domain, with remaining parts taken from reference TRBV19 and TRBJ2-5, reads DGGITQSPKYLFRKEGQNVTLSCEQNLNHDAMYWYRQDPGQGLRLIYYSQIVNDFQKGDIAEGYSVSREKKESFPLTVTSAQKNPTAFYLCASRGYRDRDRETQYFGPGTRLLVL.

This clonotype was detected a few times. V is TRBV4-2 and J is TRBJ2-3, with 11 bases aligning to TRBD2. Germline loops: CDR1 LGHNA, CDR2 YNFKEQ. The CDR3 totals 16 residues. V was pared by 1 base and J by 4 bases, with 4 bases of the junction left unmatched. CDR3 sequence reads: CASSQGVAGGPDTQYF. The CDR3 DNA is TGTGCCAGCAGCCAAGGGGTAGCGGGGGGGCCAGATACGCAGTATTTT.

This clonotype was picked up a small number of times. This rearrangement joins TRBV29-1 to TRBJ2-1; no definite D call. Trimming cost V 2 bases and J 6 bases, with 8 bases left between them. The CDR3 is 12 residues long. CDR1 and CDR2 (germline): SQVTM, ANQGSEA. The CDR3 DNA reads as TGCAGCGTTGAATGGGTTTTCAATGAGCAGTTCTTC. Translating gives CSVEWVFNEQFF.